One and the same sample provided the 19 T cell receptor beta chains below, sequenced in a study of shared clonotypes between healthy human individuals. Profiling relied on immunoSEQ multiplex PCR, and the TCRdb table lists in-frame clones only, not all of them. The sample includes about 2.1 million clones, 93% seen only once; the top ten take about 1.7%. Naive CD8 cells lacked CD45RO, underwent positive selection for CCR7 and left out terminally differentiated effector memory CD45RA+ cells. The sequenced sample was naive CD8+ T cells from PBMCs. These receptors all stem from a man aged 18 to 30 in good health. Some clones in this sample may be carry-over from other donors' samples.

This clone was detected only a few times. This chain uses TRBV25-1 with TRBJ1-1, with D possibly being TRBD1 (6 bases). In germline, CDR1 is MGHDK, CDR2 SYGVNS. Trimming pared 6 bases from V and 1 base from J, leaving 9 bases between. This CDR3 is 13 amino acids long. CDR3 bases: TGTGCCAGCAGGACAGGCCAGAACACTGAAGCTTTCTTT. This codes for CASRTGQNTEAFF.

To note about this clone: The identical CDR3 is also encoded by other nucleotide sequences in the sample. The rearrangement links TRBV7-9 to TRBJ2-7; D tentatively reads TRBD1 or TRBD2 (5 bases each). This CDR3 region has 13 residues. V gave up 3 bases and J gave up 1 base, with 7 bases separating them. Germline V gene sequence: CDR1 SEHNR, CDR2 FQNEAQ (reference sequence). Here the CDR3 DNA reads TGTGCCAGCAGCTTTGGGGGTTCCTACGAGCAGTACTTC. Encoded protein: CASSFGGSYEQYF.

The V call is TRBV7-9, the J call TRBJ1-2; 10 nucleotides agree with TRBD1. CDR1 and CDR2 from the germline V gene are SEHNR and FQNEAQ (reference sequence). CDR3 length: 16 amino acids. V dropped 5 bases and J dropped 4; count of bases not matched to a gene: 10. The CDR3 bases are TGTGCCAGCAGCCCGCCATGGGACAGGGGAACCTATGGCTACACCTTC. This translates into CASSPPWDRGTYGYTF.

This rearrangement joins TRBV7-9 to TRBJ1-2; a weak D match, TRBD1 (5 bases). Germline lookup yields CDR1 SEHNR and CDR2 FQNEAQ (reference sequence). The CDR3 totals 12 residues. Trimming took off 4 bases at V and 12 bases at J, with 15 bases between the two ends. The CDR3 sequence is CASSWDGTWNTF. CDR3 DNA sequence: TGTGCCAGCAGCTGGGACGGAACCTGGAACACCTTC.

This clone was seen just once. The chain couples TRBV25-1 to TRBJ1-2; 7 positions match TRBD1. With V trimmed by 5 bases and J by 6 bases, 12 bases remained unmatched. The CDR3 has 15 amino acids. CDR1 MGHDK and CDR2 SYGVNS come from the germline V gene. CDR3 sequence (DNA): TGTGCCAGCAGTAGAGGGACAGTATTTTCTAATGGCTACACCTTC. It specifies CASSRGTVFSNGYTF.

A single count supports this clone. The genes are TRBV28 and TRBJ1-3; D possibly corresponds to TRBD1 (6 bases). Germline lookup yields CDR1 MDHEN and CDR2 SYDVKM. V was cut by 0 bases and J by 4 bases, with 10 bases left in between. This CDR3 contains 15 residues. CDR3 nucleotides: TGTGCCAGCAGTTTATGGGGGGCGGGAGGAAACACCATATATTTT. Encoded protein: CASSLWGAGGNTIYF.

This chain links TRBV5-1 with TRBJ2-1; D uncertain. Deletions cut 2 bases from V and 2 bases from J, with 2 bases between. This CDR3 is 12 amino acids long. Germline CDR1 and CDR2: SGHRS and YFSETQ. The CDR3 spells CASSFAYNEQFF. In DNA, the CDR3 is TGCGCCAGCAGCTTTGCCTACAATGAGCAGTTCTTC.

The chain recombines TRBV6-5 with TRBJ1-4, with 8 bases identical to TRBD1. The CDR3 spans 15 residues. Trimming took 1 base from V and 8 from J; bases not matched to a gene: 6. Germline V CDR1 and CDR2: MNHEY, SVGAGI. The CDR3 protein is CASSYFTGGEEKLFF. CDR3 bases: TGTGCCAGCAGTTACTTTACAGGGGGAGAAGAAAAACTGTTTTTT.

The chain is built from TRBV7-9 and TRBJ1-3; D remains ambiguous. V was shortened by 0 bases and J by 4 bases, with 10 bases between the two germline ends. The germline V gene encodes CDR1 SEHNR and CDR2 FQNEAQ (reference sequence). The CDR3 has 15 residues. This CDR3 is CASSLAAPSGNTIYF. The CDR3 region has the DNA TGTGCCAGCAGCTTAGCGGCACCCTCCGGAAACACCATATATTTT.

The genes are TRBV7-3 and TRBJ2-6, with 9 bases identical to TRBD1. The V segment lost 5 bases and the J segment 1 base; nucleotides outside the gene matches: 3. The CDR3 runs to 16 residues. CDR1 is SGHTA and CDR2 is FQGTGA in the germline V gene. The CDR3 is CASSPDRGSGANVLTF. The DNA of the CDR3 is TGTGCCAGCAGCCCGGACAGGGGTTCTGGGGCCAACGTCCTGACTTTC. The full variable domain, completed using reference TRBV7-3 and TRBJ2-6, is GAGVSQTPSNKVTEKGKYVELRCDPISGHTALYWYRQSLGQGPEFLIYFQGTGAADDSGLPNDRFFAVRPEGSVSTLKIQRTERGDSAVYLCASSPDRGSGANVLTFGAGSRLTVL.

The genes are TRBV4-3 and TRBJ2-7; possible D gene TRBD2, 7 bases. The germline CDR1 and CDR2 sequences are LGHNA and YSLEER. CDR3 length: 13 amino acids. The V end lost 4 bases, the J end lost 9 bases, and 16 bases lay between the germline ends. The CDR3 DNA reads TGCGCCAGCAGCCCTATGGGGGGGCCAGGGCAGTACTTC. Amino acids: CASSPMGGPGQYF.

The rearrangement links TRBV19 to TRBJ2-5, with 9 bases identical to TRBD1. The end of the DNA is better explained by TRBJ2-7, so the J call may be wrong. Germline loops: CDR1 LNHDA, CDR2 SQIVND (reference sequence). The CDR3 totals 14 residues. The CDR3 loop reads CATLSGTGPYEQYF. CDR3 nucleotides: TGTGCCACCCTCTCCGGGACAGGGCCCTACGAGCAGTACTTC.

Details on this clone: The same CDR3 is also encoded by other DNA sequences in this sample. The CDR3 region is CASSFSGNYGYTF. The CDR3 region has the DNA TGTGCCAGCAGCTTTTCAGGAAACTATGGCTACACCTTC. The J gene is TRBJ1-2, the V gene TRBV7-9; D unclear. Germline V gene data show CDR1 as SEHNR and CDR2 as FQNEAQ (reference sequence). The CDR3 totals 13 residues. V dropped 3 bases and J dropped 2 bases, with 7 bases sitting between them.

This sequence joins TRBV6-6 and TRBJ2-3; possibly TRBD1 for D (6 bases). In germline, CDR1 is MNHNY, CDR2 SVGAGI (reference sequence). This CDR3 is built from 16 residues. Trimming took 1 base from V and 0 from J, leaving 11 bases between them. The CDR3, as DNA: TGTGCCAGCAGTTACTTCGACAGGACGAGCACAGATACGCAGTATTTT. Protein product: CASSYFDRTSTDTQYF.

This clone was seen more than once but under ten times. The CDR3 DNA follows: TGCGCCAGCAGGGCGACCTTAGTATCTGGCTACACCTTC. Translation gives CASRATLVSGYTF. This chain connects TRBV10-2 to TRBJ1-2, with D hard to call. Trimming took off 6 bases at V and 7 bases at J, with 15 bases between the two ends. CDR1 is WSHSY and CDR2 is SAAADI in the germline V gene. CDR3 length: 13 residues.

The rearrangement joins TRBV27 to TRBJ2-7; D unresolved. In germline, CDR1 is MNHEY, CDR2 SMNVEV (reference sequence). The CDR3 is 15 amino acids. V gave up 6 bases and J gave up 2 bases, with 17 bases separating them. This CDR3 is CASSPAGPLPYEQYF. CDR3 bases: TGTGCCAGCAGCCCCGCCGGACCACTTCCCTACGAGCAGTACTTC.

This rearrangement joins TRBV13 to TRBJ2-2; D possibly corresponds to TRBD2 (6 bases). CDR1 is PRHDT, CDR2 FYEKMQ, per germline (reference sequence). The V gene lost 1 base and the J gene lost 5 bases, with 14 bases spanning the gap. The CDR3 covers 16 residues. The CDR3 nucleotides read TGTGCCAGCAGCTTAGAATCGGCGGGAAGTACCGGGGAGCTGTTTTTT. Encoded protein: CASSLESAGSTGELFF.

This chain uses TRBV19 with TRBJ2-7; possible D gene TRBD1, 5 bases. CDR1 LNHDA and CDR2 SQIVND come from the germline V gene (reference sequence). This CDR3 is built from 15 residues. Between the trimmed V and J ends, which lost 3 bases and 2 bases, there was a span of 14 bases. The CDR3 DNA sequence: TGTGCCAGTAGTATGAGACAGACTCATCCCTACGAGCAGTACTTC. Its translation: CASSMRQTHPYEQYF.

This sequence joins TRBV9 and TRBJ2-7; 8 nucleotides align to TRBD2. Germline trimming cut 4 bases from V and 3 bases from J; bases unmatched to any gene: 12. The germline V gene encodes CDR1 SGDLS and CDR2 YYNGEE. The CDR3 has 16 amino acids. The CDR3 DNA reads TGTGCCAGCAGCTCCAATCTGGCGGGAGGCCACTACGAGCAGTACTTC. Translation gives CASSSNLAGGHYEQYF. Full variable domain (rest looked up from reference TRBV9 and TRBJ2-7): DSGVTQTPKHLITATGQRVTLRCSPRSGDLSVYWYQQSLDQGLQFLIQYYNGEERAKGNILERFSAQQFPDLHSELNLSSLELGDSALYFCASSSNLAGGHYEQYFGPGTRLTVT.